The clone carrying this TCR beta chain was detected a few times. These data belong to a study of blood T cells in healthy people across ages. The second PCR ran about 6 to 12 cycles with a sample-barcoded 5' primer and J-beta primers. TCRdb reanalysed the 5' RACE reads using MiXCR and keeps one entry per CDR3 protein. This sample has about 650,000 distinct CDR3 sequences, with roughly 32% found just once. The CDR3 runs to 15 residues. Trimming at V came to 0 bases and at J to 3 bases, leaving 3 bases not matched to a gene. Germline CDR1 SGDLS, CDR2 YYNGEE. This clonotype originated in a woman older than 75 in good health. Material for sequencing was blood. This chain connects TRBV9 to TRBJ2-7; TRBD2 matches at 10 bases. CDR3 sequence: CASSVAAGGSYEQYF. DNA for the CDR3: TGTGCCAGCAGCGTAGCAGCGGGGGGGAGCTACGAGCAGTACTTC.